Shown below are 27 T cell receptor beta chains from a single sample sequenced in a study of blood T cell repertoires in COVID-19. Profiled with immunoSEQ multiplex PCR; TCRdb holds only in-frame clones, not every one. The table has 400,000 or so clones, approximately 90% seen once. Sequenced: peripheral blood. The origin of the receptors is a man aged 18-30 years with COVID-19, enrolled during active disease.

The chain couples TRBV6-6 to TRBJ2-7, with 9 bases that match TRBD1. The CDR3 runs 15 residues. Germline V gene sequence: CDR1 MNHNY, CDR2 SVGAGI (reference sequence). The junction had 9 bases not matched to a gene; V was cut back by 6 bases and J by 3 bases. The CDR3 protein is CASSRLGTGLYEQYF. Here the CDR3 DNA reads TGTGCCAGCAGCCGGCTAGGGACAGGGCTCTACGAGCAGTACTTC.

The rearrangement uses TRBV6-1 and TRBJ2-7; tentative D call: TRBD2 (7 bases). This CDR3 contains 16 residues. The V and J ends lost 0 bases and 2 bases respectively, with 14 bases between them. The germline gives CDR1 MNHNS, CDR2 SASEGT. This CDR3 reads CASSEALGGLTYEQYF. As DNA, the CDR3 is TGTGCCAGCAGTGAAGCGCTGGGGGGGCTGACCTACGAGCAGTACTTC.

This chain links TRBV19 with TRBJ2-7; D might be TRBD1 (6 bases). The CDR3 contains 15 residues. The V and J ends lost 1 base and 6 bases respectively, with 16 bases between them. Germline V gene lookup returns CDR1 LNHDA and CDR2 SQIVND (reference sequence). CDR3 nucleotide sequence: TGTGCCAGTAGTATAGGAGCCCACCCAGGGGTCGAGCAGTACTTC. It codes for CASSIGAHPGVEQYF. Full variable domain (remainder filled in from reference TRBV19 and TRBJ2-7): DGGITQSPKYLFRKEGQNVTLSCEQNLNHDAMYWYRQDPGQGLRLIYYSQIVNDFQKGDIAEGYSVSREKKESFPLTVTSAQKNPTAFYLCASSIGAHPGVEQYFGPGTRLTVT.

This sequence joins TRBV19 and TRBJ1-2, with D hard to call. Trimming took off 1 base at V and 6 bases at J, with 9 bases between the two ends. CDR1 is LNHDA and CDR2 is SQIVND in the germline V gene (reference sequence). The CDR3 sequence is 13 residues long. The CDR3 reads CASSIGASDGYTF. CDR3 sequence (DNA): TGTGCCAGTAGTATAGGGGCATCAGATGGCTACACCTTC.

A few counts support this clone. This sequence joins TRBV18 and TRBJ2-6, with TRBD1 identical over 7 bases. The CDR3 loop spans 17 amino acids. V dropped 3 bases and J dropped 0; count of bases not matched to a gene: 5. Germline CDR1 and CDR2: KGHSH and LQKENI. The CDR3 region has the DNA TGTGCCAGCTCACCGGAGACAGGGACCTCTGGGGCCAACGTCCTGACTTTC. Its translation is CASSPETGTSGANVLTF.

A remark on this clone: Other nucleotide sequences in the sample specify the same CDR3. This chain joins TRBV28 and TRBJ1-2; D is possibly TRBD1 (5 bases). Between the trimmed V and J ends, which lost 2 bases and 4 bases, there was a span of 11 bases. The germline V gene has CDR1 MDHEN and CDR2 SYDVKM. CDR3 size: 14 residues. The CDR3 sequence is CASSLGQGSYGYTF. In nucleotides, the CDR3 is TGTGCCAGCAGTTTAGGTCAGGGATCCTATGGCTACACCTTC.

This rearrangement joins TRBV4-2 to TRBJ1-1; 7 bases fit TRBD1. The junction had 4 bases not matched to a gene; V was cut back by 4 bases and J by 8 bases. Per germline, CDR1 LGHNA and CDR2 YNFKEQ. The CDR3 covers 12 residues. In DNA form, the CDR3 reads TGTGCCAGCAGCCTGCCGGGACAGGAAGCTTTCTTT. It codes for CASSLPGQEAFF.

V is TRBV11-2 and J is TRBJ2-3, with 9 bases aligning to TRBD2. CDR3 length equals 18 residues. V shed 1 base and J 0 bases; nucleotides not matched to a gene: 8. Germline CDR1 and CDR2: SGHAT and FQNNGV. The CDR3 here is CASSLGRLAGSSTDTQYF. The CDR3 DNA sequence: TGTGCCAGCAGCTTAGGACGTCTAGCGGGATCTAGCACAGATACGCAGTATTTT.

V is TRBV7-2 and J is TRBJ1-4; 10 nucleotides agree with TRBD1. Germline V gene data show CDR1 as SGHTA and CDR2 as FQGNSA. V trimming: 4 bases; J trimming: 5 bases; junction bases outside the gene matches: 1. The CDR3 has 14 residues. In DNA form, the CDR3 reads TGTGCCAGCAGCTGGGACAGGGGAAATGAAAAACTGTTTTTT. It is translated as CASSWDRGNEKLFF.

The chain's CDR3 is CASSLAPSSYNEQFF. CDR3 sequence (DNA): TGCGCCAGCAGCTTGGCCCCCAGCTCCTACAATGAGCAGTTCTTC. The genes are TRBV5-1 and TRBJ2-1; no clear D gene. The V gene lost 0 bases and the J gene lost 0 bases, with 7 bases spanning the gap. Germline V gene lookup returns CDR1 SGHRS and CDR2 YFSETQ. The CDR3 loop spans 15 amino acids.

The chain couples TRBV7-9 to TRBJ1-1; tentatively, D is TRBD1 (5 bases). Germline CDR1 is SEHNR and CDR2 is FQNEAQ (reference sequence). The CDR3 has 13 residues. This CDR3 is CQGPSALNTEAFF. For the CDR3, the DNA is TGTCAGGGCCCTTCGGCCCTTAACACTGAAGCTTTCTTT.

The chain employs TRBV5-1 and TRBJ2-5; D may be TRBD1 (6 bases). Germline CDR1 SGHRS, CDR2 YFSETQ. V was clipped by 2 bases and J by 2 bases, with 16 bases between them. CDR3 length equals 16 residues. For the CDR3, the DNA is TGCGCCAGCAGCTTCCAACAGGGCTCCCGTCAAGAGACCCAGTACTTC. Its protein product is CASSFQQGSRQETQYF.

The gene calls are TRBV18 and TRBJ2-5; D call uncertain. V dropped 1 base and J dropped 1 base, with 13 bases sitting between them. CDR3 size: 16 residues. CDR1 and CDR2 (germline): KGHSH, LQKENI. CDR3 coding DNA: TGTGCCAGCTCACCACGGTCAACAGTGATCCAAGAGACCCAGTACTTC. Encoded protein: CASSPRSTVIQETQYF.

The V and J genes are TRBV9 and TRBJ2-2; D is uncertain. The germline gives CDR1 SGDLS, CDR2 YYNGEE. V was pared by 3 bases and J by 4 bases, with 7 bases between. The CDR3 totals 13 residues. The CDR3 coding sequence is TGTGCCAGCAGCGAATGGCTCACCGGGGAGCTGTTTTTT. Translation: CASSEWLTGELFF.

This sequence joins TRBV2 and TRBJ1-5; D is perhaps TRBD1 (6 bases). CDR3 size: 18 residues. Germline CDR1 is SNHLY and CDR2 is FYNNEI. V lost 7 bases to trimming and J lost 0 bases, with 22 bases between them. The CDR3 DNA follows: TGTGCCAGCACCGGGACACAGGATAACCTCTATAGCAATCAGCCCCAGCATTTT. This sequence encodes CASTGTQDNLYSNQPQHF.

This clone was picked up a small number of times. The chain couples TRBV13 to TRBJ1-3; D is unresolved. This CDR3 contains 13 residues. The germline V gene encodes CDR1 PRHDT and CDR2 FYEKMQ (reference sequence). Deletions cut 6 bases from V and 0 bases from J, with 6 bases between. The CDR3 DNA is TGTGCCAGCAGGTTCCTCTCTGGAAACACCATATATTTT. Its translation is CASRFLSGNTIYF.

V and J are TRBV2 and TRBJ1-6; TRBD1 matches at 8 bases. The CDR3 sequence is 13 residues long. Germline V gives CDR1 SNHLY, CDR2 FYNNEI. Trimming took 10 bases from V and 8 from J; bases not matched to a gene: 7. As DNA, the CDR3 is TGTGCCACCGTGCAGGGGGCTGATTCACCCCTCCACTTT. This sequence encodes CATVQGADSPLHF.

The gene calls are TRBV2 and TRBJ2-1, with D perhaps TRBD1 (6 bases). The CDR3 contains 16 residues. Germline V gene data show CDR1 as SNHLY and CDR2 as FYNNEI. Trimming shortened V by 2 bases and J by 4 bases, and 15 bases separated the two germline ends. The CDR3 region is CASSEIGTTQYNEQFF. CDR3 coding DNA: TGTGCCAGCAGTGAAATTGGGACAACCCAGTACAATGAGCAGTTCTTC.

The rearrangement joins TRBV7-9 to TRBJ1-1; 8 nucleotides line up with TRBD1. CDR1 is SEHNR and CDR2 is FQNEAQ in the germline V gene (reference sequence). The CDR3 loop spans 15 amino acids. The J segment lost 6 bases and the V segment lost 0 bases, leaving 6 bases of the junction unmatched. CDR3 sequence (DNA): TGTGCCAGCAGCTTAGCGATGACAGGGGTTGCTGAAGCTTTCTTT. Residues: CASSLAMTGVAEAFF. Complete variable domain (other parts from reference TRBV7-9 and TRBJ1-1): DTGVSQNPRHKITKRGQNVTFRCDPISEHNRLYWYRQTLGQGPEFLTYFQNEAQLEKSRLLSDRFSAERPKGSFSTLEIQRTEQGDSAMYLCASSLAMTGVAEAFFGQGTRLTVV.

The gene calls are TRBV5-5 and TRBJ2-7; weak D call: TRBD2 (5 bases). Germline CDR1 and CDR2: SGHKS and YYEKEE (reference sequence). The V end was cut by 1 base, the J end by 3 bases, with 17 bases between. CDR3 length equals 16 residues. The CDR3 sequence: CASSLRSQRSHYEQYF. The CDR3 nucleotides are TGTGCCAGCAGCTTGAGATCTCAGCGGAGCCACTACGAGCAGTACTTC.

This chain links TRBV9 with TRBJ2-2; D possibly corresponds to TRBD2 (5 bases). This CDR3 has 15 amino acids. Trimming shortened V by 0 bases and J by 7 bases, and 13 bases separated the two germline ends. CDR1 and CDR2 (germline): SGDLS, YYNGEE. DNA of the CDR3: TGTGCCAGCAGCGTAGAAGAGACTATTGGCGGGGAGCTGTTTTTT. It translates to CASSVEETIGGELFF.

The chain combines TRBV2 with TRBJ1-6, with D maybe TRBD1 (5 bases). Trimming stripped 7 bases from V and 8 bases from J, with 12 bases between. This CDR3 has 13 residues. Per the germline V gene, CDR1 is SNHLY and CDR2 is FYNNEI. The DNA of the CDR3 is TGTGCCAGCATTCAGACCAGGGATTCACCCCTCCACTTT. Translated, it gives CASIQTRDSPLHF.

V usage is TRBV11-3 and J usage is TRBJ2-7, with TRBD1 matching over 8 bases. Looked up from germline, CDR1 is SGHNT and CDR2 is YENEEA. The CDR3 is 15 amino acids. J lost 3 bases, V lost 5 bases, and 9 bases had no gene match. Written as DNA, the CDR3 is TGTGCCAGCAGCCTACGGACAGGGAGTCACTACGAGCAGTACTTC. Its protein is CASSLRTGSHYEQYF.

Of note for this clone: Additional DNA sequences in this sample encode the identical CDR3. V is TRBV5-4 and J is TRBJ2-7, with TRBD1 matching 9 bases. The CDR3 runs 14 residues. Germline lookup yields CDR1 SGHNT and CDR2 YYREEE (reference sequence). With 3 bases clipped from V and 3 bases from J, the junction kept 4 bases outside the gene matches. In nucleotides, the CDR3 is TGTGCCAGCAGCTGGGGGACAGGGAGCTACGAGCAGTACTTC. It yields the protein CASSWGTGSYEQYF.

The CDR3 sequence: CASVGGGSGNTIYF. In nucleotides, the CDR3 is TGTGCCAGCGTAGGCGGGGGCTCTGGAAACACCATATATTTT. V is TRBV6-5 and J is TRBJ1-3, with a tentative D call TRBD1 (5 bases). Germline lookup yields CDR1 MNHEY and CDR2 SVGAGI. This CDR3 is built from 14 residues. V lost 8 bases and J 0 bases, leaving 11 bases between the germline ends.

The CDR3 nucleotides are TGTGCCAGCAGTTTACTAGCCGGCACAGATACGCAGTATTTT. Translation: CASSLLAGTDTQYF. This chain connects TRBV28 to TRBJ2-3, with D possibly matching TRBD2 (5 bases). Trimming pared 2 bases from V and 1 base from J, leaving 7 bases between. This CDR3 region has 14 residues. Germline CDR1 reads MDHEN; CDR2 reads SYDVKM. Full variable domain (rest looked up from reference TRBV28 and TRBJ2-3): DVKVTQSSRYLVKRTGEKVFLECVQDMDHENMFWYRQDPGLGLRLIYFSYDVKMKEKGDIPEGYSVSREKKERFSLILESASTNQTSMYLCASSLLAGTDTQYFGPGTRLTVL.

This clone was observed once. The CDR3, as DNA: TGTGCCAGCAACCCAGGGGGCTGGGACACTGAAGCTTTCTTT. Translating it yields CASNPGGWDTEAFF. The V and J genes are TRBV6-5 and TRBJ1-1; 8 bases match TRBD1. The CDR3 sequence is 14 residues long. Trimming took 7 bases from V and 3 from J; bases not matched to a gene: 7. Germline V gene sequence: CDR1 MNHEY, CDR2 SVGAGI.